These T cell receptor delta chains were read from a single sample in a study of gamma-delta chains in newborns, infants, children. TCRdb re-called the reads through CATT. The repertoire holds some 4,800 delta-chain clones, with about 35% as singletons. Sequenced material: blood. The receptors were sampled from a child who received the measles vaccine. CDR3s include the opening cysteine and the closing phenylalanine or tryptophan. The D gene is left open where the match is weak.

v_gene: TRDV1
j_gene: TRDJ1
d_gene: TRDD3
CDR3aa: CALGPGGFLLGLGDRESLIF

v_gene: TRDV3
j_gene: TRDJ1
d_gene: NA
CDR3aa: CAFASLNADKLIF

v_gene: TRDV1
j_gene: TRDJ1
d_gene: TRDD3
CDR3aa: CALGAPSPGGYADKLIF

v_gene: TRDV3
j_gene: TRDJ2
d_gene: TRDD3
CDR3aa: CAFKPYPQWGIRWGTAQLFF

v_gene: TRDV1
j_gene: TRDJ1
d_gene: TRDD3
CDR3aa: CALGESPCHWGRQLIF

v_gene: TRDV2
j_gene: TRDJ1
d_gene: TRDD3
CDR3aa: CAYSPSATGGSTLSRADKLIF

v_gene: TRDV1
j_gene: TRDJ1
d_gene: TRDD2
CDR3aa: CALGLPSFRFFLLSGRYTDKLIF

v_gene: TRDV1
j_gene: TRDJ1
d_gene: NA
CDR3aa: CALGPKGLRGTGTDKLIF

v_gene: TRDV1
j_gene: TRDJ1
d_gene: TRDD3
CDR3aa: CALGKIRQGTFWGIPVADKLIF

v_gene: TRDV1
j_gene: TRDJ1
d_gene: NA
CDR3aa: CALGATSFHGPLRRSDKLIF

v_gene: TRDV3
j_gene: TRDJ3
d_gene: TRDD3
CDR3aa: CAFVNPPFLGDPSSWDTRQMFF

v_gene: TRDV3
j_gene: TRDJ1
d_gene: TRDD2
CDR3aa: CAFTRPSFPFRPKLIF

v_gene: TRDV3
j_gene: TRDJ1
d_gene: TRDD3
CDR3aa: CALKFLPGGYGHVDDKLIF

v_gene: TRDV1
j_gene: TRDJ1
d_gene: NA
CDR3aa: CALGEQGTGVTDKLIF

v_gene: TRDV2
j_gene: TRDJ3
d_gene: TRDD3
CDR3aa: CACDTVTGGKPVSSWDTRQMFF

v_gene: TRDV3
j_gene: TRDJ1
d_gene: TRDD3
CDR3aa: CALTHGGGYVTDKLIF

v_gene: TRDV1
j_gene: TRDJ1
d_gene: NA
CDR3aa: CALGALRVQYWVYTDKLIF

v_gene: TRDV1
j_gene: TRDJ1
d_gene: TRDD3
CDR3aa: CALGNPFLPGYWGIQGYTDKLIF

v_gene: TRDV1
j_gene: TRDJ1
d_gene: NA
CDR3aa: CALGEGSPSYIWDTPYTDKLIF

v_gene: TRDV1
j_gene: TRDJ1
d_gene: NA
CDR3aa: CALGEGSPFLPRTGGWYTDKLIF

v_gene: TRDV3
j_gene: TRDJ1
d_gene: TRDD3
CDR3aa: CAFSPILGRASHCSTGGYASDKLIF

v_gene: TRDV1
j_gene: TRDJ1
d_gene: TRDD3
CDR3aa: CALSFLGDTYTDKLIF

v_gene: TRDV3
j_gene: TRDJ1
d_gene: NA
CDR3aa: CAFRSRAGYTDKLIF

v_gene: TRDV1
j_gene: TRDJ1
d_gene: TRDD3
CDR3aa: CALGDSYSTPWGIRDKLIF

v_gene: TRDV3
j_gene: TRDJ1
d_gene: NA
CDR3aa: CAFTDDRDYTDKLIF

v_gene: TRAV29/DV5
j_gene: TRDJ1
d_gene: TRDD3
CDR3aa: CAAQSLLGDYTDKLIF

v_gene: TRDV2
j_gene: TRDJ3
d_gene: TRDD3
CDR3aa: CACDTVEWGIRSSWDTRQMFF

v_gene: TRDV1
j_gene: TRDJ1
d_gene: NA
CDR3aa: CALGEPLSPRSKLIF

v_gene: TRDV2
j_gene: TRDJ3
d_gene: TRDD3
CDR3aa: CACDKYWGIRGSWDTRQMFF

v_gene: TRDV3
j_gene: TRDJ1
d_gene: NA
CDR3aa: CAFHTINLEPDALQPYTDKLIF

v_gene: TRDV1
j_gene: TRDJ1
d_gene: TRDD3
CDR3aa: CALGERLSPTFRHTGGYTTDKLIF

v_gene: TRDV1
j_gene: TRDJ1
d_gene: TRDD3
CDR3aa: CALGGKGEPTWGMRYTDKLIF

v_gene: TRDV1
j_gene: TRDJ1
d_gene: NA
CDR3aa: CALGEPLVGGFTDKLIF

v_gene: TRDV1
j_gene: TRDJ1
d_gene: NA
CDR3aa: CALVLPSKITDKLIF

v_gene: TRDV3
j_gene: TRDJ1
d_gene: NA
CDR3aa: CAFYNPNKGGEYTDKLIF

v_gene: TRDV2
j_gene: TRDJ1
d_gene: TRDD3
CDR3aa: CACDRLDSGGFFADKLIF

v_gene: TRDV2
j_gene: TRDJ1
d_gene: NA
CDR3aa: CACDSVFPPHKLIF